Detailed here is one T cell receptor (beta chain). This clonotype occurred a few times. Which antigen it targets is not known. No base quality information exists; no much larger clone differs at one position. The library was generated by 5' RACE. The instrument was an Illumina HiSeq 2000. A universal primer binding site was added through template switching, and the final cDNA carried a unique molecular identifier so that TCR cDNA molecules could be counted accurately. First-strand cDNA for TCR alpha and beta chains was synthesized from specific primers in the conserved constant-segment region. To control for contamination, every cDNA library was double barcoded, receiving both a SMART-Mk sample barcode and Illumina barcodes. Two successive PCR steps introduced TruSeq adapter sequences along with Illumina sample barcodes. The Illumina HiSeq platform was used with custom primers to sequence TCR alpha and beta cDNA libraries. In the original analysis: MiGEC processed the raw reads to extract unique molecular identifiers, while MiXCR was used to determine the CDR3 positions. For each individual, recombination models were inferred using an EM algorithm with the repgenHMM and IGoR tools. Shared clonotype analysis was performed with the tcR package in R, normalizing sharing by the product of cloneset sizes. Out-of-frame nonproductive sequences were analyzed to study raw recombination free of thymic and clonal selection effects. TCRdb trimmed public reads at Q25 via fastp, called clones via MiXCR and kept in-frame beta chains. Each entry merges the rows of one CDR3 protein and shows their most common DNA and genes. The V and J calls, along with clone size, are taken from TCRdb and not from the paper's own processing. The sample data list hundreds of thousands of distinct CDR3 sequences, and 9% to 15% of these were observed just once. The ten largest make up around 1.5% of the sample.

These data come from a study of identical twins (dated by TCRdb to about 2016). Looking at the study overall: To test whether fetal clonotypes persist, the study used deep sequencing on TCR alpha and beta repertoires from monozygotic twins, unrelated adults of various ages, and cord blood. To rule out contamination, the twin experiments were replicated at different times with different library preparation protocols.

Overall results and qualifications from the work: The excess sharing between twins in beta out-of-frame sequences was weaker because fewer shared sequences reduced the signal-to-noise ratio. Recombination models systematically underestimated out-of-frame TCR alpha sharing in monozygotic twins but agreed with sharing between unrelated individuals. Fewer insertions were carried by abundant cord blood beta clonotypes, a similar but weaker trend appeared in young adult naive repertoires, and no such trend appeared in memory repertoires. Zero-insertion analyses could be partly confounded by invariant T cells such as MAIT and iNKT, although diverse VJ usage argued against such confounding for most clonotypes. Out-of-frame TCR alpha sequences shared between twins showed an excess of low generation-probability sequences compared with coincidental sharing between unrelated individuals. Because the same donors could not be followed over many years, the conclusions relied on cross-sectional statistical analysis.

Relative to germline, V is missing 2 bases and J is missing 4 bases, with 6 bases of the junction outside any gene match. The germline V gene sets CDR1 to SGHRS and CDR2 to YFSETQ. From the cysteine up to the phenylalanine, the CDR3 has a length of 16 residues. The read is trimmed to its CDR3 DNA, 48 bases read in frame from base 1. Every donor was a healthy Caucasian. The twin cohort consisted of three pairs of female monozygotic twins, all aged roughly 18 to 29 years. The RNA used for TCR libraries was isolated from peripheral blood mononuclear cells. This same sample was also part of a study on yellow fever vaccine responses in identical twins. The second study's paper adds: According to the authors, the vaccine-induced T cell response in identical twins seemed to be partly convergent and partly specific to each individual. The study precisely tracked vaccine-responding T cell clones in identical twins.

The sequencing input was PBMCs. This receptor was obtained from a young woman in good health. The V and J genes are TRBV5-1 and TRBJ1-1, and 12 junction bases match TRBD1. CDR3 loop: CASSFLGQGAGTEAFF. Here is the DNA: TGCGCCAGCAGCTTTTTGGGACAGGGGGCGGGCACTGAAGCTTTCTTT.